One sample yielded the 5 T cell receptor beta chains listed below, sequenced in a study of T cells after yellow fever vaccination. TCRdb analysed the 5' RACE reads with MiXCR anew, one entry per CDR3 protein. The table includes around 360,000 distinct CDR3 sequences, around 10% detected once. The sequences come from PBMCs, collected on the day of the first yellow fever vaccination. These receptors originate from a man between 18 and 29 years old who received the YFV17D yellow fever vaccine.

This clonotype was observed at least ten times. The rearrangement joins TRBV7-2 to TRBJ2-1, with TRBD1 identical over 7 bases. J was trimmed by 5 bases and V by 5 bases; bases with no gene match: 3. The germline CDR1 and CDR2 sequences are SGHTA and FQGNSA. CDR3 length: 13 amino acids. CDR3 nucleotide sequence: TGTGCCAGCAGCAGGGGACAGCACAATGAGCAGTTCTTC. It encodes CASSRGQHNEQFF.

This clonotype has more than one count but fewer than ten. CDR3 coding DNA: TGCAGTGCTAGAACGGGGGCCGGATATAGCAATCAGCCCCAGCATTTT. Its translation: CSARTGAGYSNQPQHF. The chain combines TRBV20-1 with TRBJ1-5, with D possibly TRBD1 on 6 matching bases. Trimming removed 2 bases at V and 0 bases at J, with 14 bases between. CDR1 is DFQATT and CDR2 is SNEGSKA in the germline V gene (reference sequence). The CDR3 extends over 16 amino acids.

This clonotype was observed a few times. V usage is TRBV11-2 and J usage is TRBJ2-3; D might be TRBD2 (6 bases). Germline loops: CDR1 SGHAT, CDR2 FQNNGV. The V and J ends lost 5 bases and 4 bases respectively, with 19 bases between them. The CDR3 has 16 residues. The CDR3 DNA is TGTGCCAGCAGCCTAACGTCGCGGTGGGGGGCAGATACGCAGTATTTT. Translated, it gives CASSLTSRWGADTQYF.

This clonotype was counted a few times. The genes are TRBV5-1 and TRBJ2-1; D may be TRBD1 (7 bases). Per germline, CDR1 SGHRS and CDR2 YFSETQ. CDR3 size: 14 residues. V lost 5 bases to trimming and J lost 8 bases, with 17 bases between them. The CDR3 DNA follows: TGCGCCAGCAGGGGACAGCCAGGGGAGGATGAGCAGTTCTTC. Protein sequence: CASRGQPGEDEQFF. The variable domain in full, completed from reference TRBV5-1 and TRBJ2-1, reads KAGVTQTPRYLIKTRGQQVTLSCSPISGHRSVSWYQQTPGQGLQFLFEYFSETQRNKGNFPGRFSGRQFSNSRSEMNVSTLELGDSALYLCASRGQPGEDEQFFGPGTRLTVL.

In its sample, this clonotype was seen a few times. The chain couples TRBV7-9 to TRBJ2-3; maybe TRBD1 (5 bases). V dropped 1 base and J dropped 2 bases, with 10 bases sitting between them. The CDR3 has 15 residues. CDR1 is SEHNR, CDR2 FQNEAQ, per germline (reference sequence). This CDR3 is CASSLDAGFTDTQYF. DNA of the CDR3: TGTGCCAGCAGCTTAGATGCAGGGTTCACAGATACGCAGTATTTT. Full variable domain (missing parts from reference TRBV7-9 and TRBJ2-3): DTGVSQNPRHKITKRGQNVTFRCDPISEHNRLYWYRQTLGQGPEFLTYFQNEAQLEKSRLLSDRFSAERPKGSFSTLEIQRTEQGDSAMYLCASSLDAGFTDTQYFGPGTRLTVL.